What follows are 24 T cell receptor beta chains derived from one specimen sequenced in a study of cytomegalovirus exposure and HLA in healthy donors. PCR amplification relied on 60 Vbeta primers (plus 13 Jbeta primers). TCRdb's table, derived via immunoSEQ multiplex PCR, lists solely in-frame clones and lacks some. The sample shows approximately 160,000 clones, 70% to 85% of them seen only once. The sequenced sample consisted of PBMCs. Every receptor here comes from a man in his late teens or twenties in good health and CMV-seronegative.

The CDR3 DNA sequence: TGTGCCAGTGGAACCCCCCAGGGAAGGGGCGAAAAACTGTTTTTT. This sequence encodes CASGTPQGRGEKLFF. J is TRBJ1-4 and V is TRBV19, with a possible D match to TRBD1 (5 bases). The germline CDR1 and CDR2 sequences are LNHDA and SQIVND (reference sequence). The V end lost 8 bases, the J end lost 8 bases, and 21 bases lay between the germline ends. This CDR3 has 15 amino acids. Full variable domain (outside the CDR3, taken from reference TRBV19 and TRBJ1-4): DGGITQSPKYLFRKEGQNVTLSCEQNLNHDAMYWYRQDPGQGLRLIYYSQIVNDFQKGDIAEGYSVSREKKESFPLTVTSAQKNPTAFYLCASGTPQGRGEKLFFGSGTQLSVL.

This rearrangement joins TRBV6-1 to TRBJ2-1; TRBD1 matches 9 bases. Unmatched junction bases numbered 8, after V lost 7 bases and J lost 4 bases. The germline V gene has CDR1 MNHNS and CDR2 SASEGT. There are 15 residues in the CDR3. CDR3 nucleotide sequence: TGTGCCAGCACCGATCGGGACAGGGATTACAATGAGCAGTTCTTC. It is translated as CASTDRDRDYNEQFF.

V usage is TRBV29-1 and J usage is TRBJ2-5; perhaps TRBD1 as D (6 bases). The end of the DNA fits TRBJ2-7 better, so the J call may be wrong. Looked up from germline, CDR1 is SQVTM and CDR2 is ANQGSEA. The CDR3 spans 13 residues. The CDR3 bases are TGCAGCGTTAGGACAGTGGGTAACTACGAGCAGTACTTC. Translation gives CSVRTVGNYEQYF.

The chain uses TRBV19 and TRBJ2-7, with 9 nucleotides matching TRBD1. The junction had 1 base not matched to a gene; V was cut back by 2 bases and J by 2 bases. In germline, CDR1 is LNHDA, CDR2 SQIVND (reference sequence). The CDR3 runs 14 residues. The CDR3 DNA follows: TGTGCCAGTAGTATATGGACAGGGGCCTACGAGCAGTACTTC. It codes for CASSIWTGAYEQYF.

Note on this clone: One end of the junction fails to match germline, which may point to a read error. The chain links TRBV7-7 to TRBJ2-1; TRBD2 matches at 14 bases. The germline gives CDR1 SSHAT, CDR2 FNYEAQ (reference sequence). The length of the CDR3 is 17 residues. The CDR3, as DNA: TGTGCTAGCAGCCCACTGACTAGCGGGGGGGCCTACAATGAGCAGTTCTTC. Its protein product is CASSPLTSGGAYNEQFF.

The chain employs TRBV9 and TRBJ2-3, with a weak D call TRBD2 (6 bases). Germline V gene sequence: CDR1 SGDLS, CDR2 YYNGEE. The CDR3 totals 16 residues. V gave up 0 bases and J gave up 2 bases, with 13 bases separating them. CDR3 sequence (DNA): TGTGCCAGCAGCGTAGGCAGCGGGTTAGTCACAGATACGCAGTATTTT. It codes for CASSVGSGLVTDTQYF.

This chain links TRBV11-2 with TRBJ2-7; 7 bases line up with TRBD2. Per the germline V gene, CDR1 is SGHAT and CDR2 is FQNNGV. J lost 0 bases, V lost 6 bases, and 8 bases had no gene match. The CDR3 is 15 residues long. The chain's CDR3 is CASRPIGGSSYEQYF. The CDR3, as DNA: TGTGCCAGCAGGCCAATCGGGGGGAGCTCCTACGAGCAGTACTTC. Full variable domain (outside the CDR3, taken from reference TRBV11-2 and TRBJ2-7): EAGVAQSPRYKIIEKRQSVAFWCNPISGHATLYWYQQILGQGPKLLIQFQNNGVVDDSQLPKDRFSAERLKGVDSTLKIQPAKLEDSAVYLCASRPIGGSSYEQYFGPGTRLTVT.

The chain's CDR3 is CASKQDPLAGRGNEQFF. CDR3 nucleotide sequence: TGCGCCAGCAAGCAGGATCCACTAGCGGGAAGGGGGAATGAGCAGTTCTTC. J is TRBJ2-1 and V is TRBV4-1, with 10 bases identical to TRBD2. Trimming removed 7 bases from V and 7 bases from J; junction bases left unmatched: 16. CDR1 is MGHRA and CDR2 is YSYEKL in the germline V gene. The length of the CDR3 is 17 residues.

The table lists this clone with a few counts. V usage is TRBV5-8 and J usage is TRBJ1-1; D gene unclear. CDR1 SGHTS and CDR2 YDEGEE come from the germline V gene. The CDR3 is made up of 13 amino acids. Trimming stripped 7 bases from V and 8 bases from J, with 18 bases between. CDR3 amino acids: CASGPGSFLEAFF. DNA of the CDR3: TGTGCCAGCGGCCCGGGGTCTTTTCTGGAAGCTTTCTTT.

This sequence joins TRBV28 and TRBJ1-4; 11 bases are a match to TRBD1. The J segment lost 7 bases and the V segment lost 4 bases, leaving 11 bases of the junction unmatched. Germline V gene data show CDR1 as MDHEN and CDR2 as SYDVKM. This CDR3 has 17 residues. CDR3 DNA sequence: TGTGCCAGCAGTTCCCAACACGGGACAGGGGGAAGTGAAAAACTGTTTTTT. Translating gives CASSSQHGTGGSEKLFF. The whole variable domain, remainder taken from reference TRBV28 and TRBJ1-4, is DVKVTQSSRYLVKRTGEKVFLECVQDMDHENMFWYRQDPGLGLRLIYFSYDVKMKEKGDIPEGYSVSREKKERFSLILESASTNQTSMYLCASSSQHGTGGSEKLFFGSGTQLSVL.

This clone was seen a single time. The chain recombines TRBV5-1 with TRBJ2-2; tentatively, D is TRBD2 (6 bases). CDR1 is SGHRS and CDR2 is YFSETQ in the germline V gene. V was clipped by 4 bases and J by 6 bases, with 16 bases between them. CDR3 size: 15 residues. Here the CDR3 reads CASSEHWEVPGELFF. The CDR3 nucleotides are TGCGCCAGCAGCGAGCACTGGGAGGTGCCCGGGGAGCTGTTTTTT.

The V gene is TRBV27, the J gene TRBJ2-1; D possibly corresponds to TRBD2 (5 bases). Germline values: CDR1 MNHEY, CDR2 SMNVEV (reference sequence). CDR3 length equals 12 residues. The V end lost 8 bases, the J end lost 4 bases, and 9 bases lay between the germline ends. CDR3: CASWPGYNEQFF. As DNA, the CDR3 is TGTGCCAGCTGGCCGGGGTACAATGAGCAGTTCTTC.

With regard to this clone: The sample has other DNA sequences that encode this CDR3 too. The V and J genes are TRBV28 and TRBJ1-1; D unresolved. The V end was cut by 6 bases, the J end by 5 bases, with 13 bases between. This CDR3 has 13 amino acids. Germline V gene lookup returns CDR1 MDHEN and CDR2 SYDVKM. The CDR3 coding sequence is TGTGCCAGCAGCCTCCCAGGTGGGACTGAAGCTTTCTTT. It encodes CASSLPGGTEAFF.

The V gene is TRBV6-1, the J gene TRBJ2-1, with a possible D match to TRBD2 (6 bases). The length of the CDR3 is 15 residues. V dropped 1 base and J dropped 2 bases, with 9 bases sitting between them. Germline V gene data show CDR1 as MNHNS and CDR2 as SASEGT. The CDR3 coding sequence is TGTGCCAGCAGTGAAGGCGGGAACACCTACAATGAGCAGTTCTTC. Protein product: CASSEGGNTYNEQFF.

The genes are TRBV27 and TRBJ2-7; D not certain. Trimming removed 4 bases at V and 2 bases at J, with 9 bases between. The CDR3 is 13 amino acids. Germline V gives CDR1 MNHEY, CDR2 SMNVEV (reference sequence). CDR3 nucleotides: TGTGCCAGCAGTTGGGCAGGAACCTACGAGCAGTACTTC. Amino acids: CASSWAGTYEQYF.

This chain uses TRBV7-8 with TRBJ2-7; no clear D gene. The germline V and J ends were trimmed by 4 bases and 3 bases, with 7 bases remaining between them. CDR3 length: 12 amino acids. Germline V gene sequence: CDR1 SGHVS, CDR2 FQNEAQ. The CDR3 coding sequence is TGTGCCAGCAGCTCCTACAGCTACGAGCAGTACTTC. It codes for CASSSYSYEQYF.

The CDR3 DNA reads TGTGCCAGCAGTTTACCACAGGGGTCGGGGAACACTGAAGCTTTCTTT. Its translation is CASSLPQGSGNTEAFF. The V and J genes are TRBV28 and TRBJ1-1, with TRBD1 matching 7 bases. The germline gives CDR1 MDHEN, CDR2 SYDVKM. The CDR3 has 16 residues. The trim removed 2 bases at V and 1 base at J, leaving 7 bases unmatched.

The V and J genes are TRBV6-1 and TRBJ2-7; the D gene is possibly TRBD1 (5 bases). Germline CDR1 is MNHNS and CDR2 is SASEGT. V was shortened by 4 bases and J by 7 bases, with 20 bases between the two germline ends. This CDR3 spans 15 amino acids. The chain's CDR3 is CASSGLGTGKWEQYF. The CDR3 bases are TGTGCCAGCAGTGGTCTGGGCACAGGAAAGTGGGAGCAGTACTTC.

The rearrangement uses TRBV7-8 and TRBJ1-2; no definite D call. In germline, CDR1 is SGHVS, CDR2 FQNEAQ. The CDR3 is 18 residues long. Trimming pared 1 base from V and 3 bases from J, leaving 21 bases between. CDR3 nucleotides: TGTGCCAGCAGCTTAGGATATCAGTCCGCACCTCTTGACTATGGCTACACCTTC. Translating it yields CASSLGYQSAPLDYGYTF.

The chain joins TRBV6-1 to TRBJ1-1, with D possibly matching TRBD1 (5 bases). CDR3 size: 11 residues. Trimming shortened V by 11 bases and J by 8 bases, and 15 bases separated the two germline ends. The germline gives CDR1 MNHNS, CDR2 SASEGT. CDR3 coding DNA: TGTGCCGGGGCGGGGGGTATGGAAGCTTTCTTT. Amino acids: CAGAGGMEAFF.

The V gene is TRBV6-5, the J gene TRBJ2-2; maybe TRBD2 (5 bases). The CDR3 extends over 15 amino acids. Trimming pared 8 bases from V and 1 base from J, leaving 14 bases between. The germline gives CDR1 MNHEY, CDR2 SVGAGI. As DNA, the CDR3 is TGTGCCAGCGGACTGGTCGGATTGAACACCGGGGAGCTGTTTTTT. Residues: CASGLVGLNTGELFF.

The chain links TRBV25-1 to TRBJ1-1; the D gene is possibly TRBD1 (5 bases). The V gene lost 1 base and the J gene lost 11 bases, with 17 bases spanning the gap. Germline V lookup: CDR1 MGHDK, CDR2 SYGVNS. The CDR3 has 14 amino acids. The CDR3 spells CASSESGSGFRAFF. As DNA, the CDR3 is TGTGCCAGCAGTGAATCAGGGTCCGGGTTTAGGGCTTTCTTT.

The chain recombines TRBV18 with TRBJ2-5, with D unresolved. Trimming removed 5 bases from V and 1 base from J, with 5 bases in between. This CDR3 spans 12 amino acids. The germline V gene encodes CDR1 KGHSH and CDR2 LQKENI. The CDR3 sequence: CASSTRQETQYF. As DNA, the CDR3 is TGTGCCAGCTCAACGCGCCAAGAGACCCAGTACTTC. Drawing the rest from reference TRBV18 and TRBJ2-5, the complete variable domain is NAGVMQNPRHLVRRRGQEARLRCSPMKGHSHVYWYRQLPEEGLKFMVYLQKENIIDESGMPKERFSAEFPKEGPSILRIQQVVRGDSAAYFCASSTRQETQYFGPGTRLLVL.

The rearrangement joins TRBV6-4 to TRBJ1-1, with 7 bases lining up with TRBD1. The CDR3 is made up of 11 amino acids. V lost 10 bases, J lost 10 bases, and 9 bases stayed unmatched. The V gene's germline CDR1 is MRHNA and CDR2 SNTAGT. CDR3 sequence: CATPSGQVAFF. Here the CDR3 DNA reads TGTGCCACCCCATCCGGACAGGTAGCTTTCTTT.